The 25 T cell receptor beta chains given below trace back to one sample, sequenced in a study of regulatory T cells in long-lasting Graves disease. As to time point: newly diagnosed GD, antithyroid drugs for less than 3 months. The TCR library was made from RNA extracted from PBMCs. CDR3 regions were amplified by Arm-PCR using iRepertoire HTBI primers to build TCR beta libraries. TCRdb reprocessed the multiplex PCR reads with MiXCR, giving one entry per CDR3 protein. Among a few hundred thousand distinct CDR3 sequences listed, approximately 12% were seen once. Another study also made use of these data, one on T cells in Graves' hyperthyroidism and ophthalmopathy.

Sequenced here: peripheral blood mononuclear cells (PBMCs), sampled at new diagnosis, from a patient treated with antithyroid drugs. These receptor sequences come from a man aged 25-45 years with Graves disease.

This clonotype was seen at least ten times. This rearrangement joins TRBV19 to TRBJ1-1; D unresolved. V gave up 5 bases and J gave up 4 bases, with 11 bases separating them. Germline values: CDR1 LNHDA, CDR2 SQIVND (reference sequence). This CDR3 is built from 13 residues. For the CDR3, the DNA is TGTGCCAGTAGTTTGGACGGGCTCACTGAAGCTTTCTTT. This gives the protein CASSLDGLTEAFF.

In its sample, this clonotype was seen many times. This chain connects TRBV30 to TRBJ2-1; perhaps TRBD2 as D (5 bases). Germline V gene data show CDR1 as GTSNPN and CDR2 as SVGIG (reference sequence). V was trimmed by 8 bases and J by 0 bases, leaving 14 bases between them. This CDR3 has 14 residues. The CDR3 DNA reads TGTGCCACGGACTTACTTAGCTCCTACAATGAGCAGTTCTTC. The encoded protein is CATDLLSSYNEQFF.

Many counts were recorded for this clonotype. The CDR3 sequence is CASSFGSKGYEQYF. The DNA of the CDR3 is TGTGCCAGCAGTTTTGGGTCGAAAGGATACGAGCAGTACTTC. The V and J genes are TRBV12-3 or TRBV12-4 and TRBJ2-7; D is ambiguous. CDR3 length: 14 residues. The V gene lost 3 bases and the J gene lost 4 bases, with 13 bases spanning the gap.

This clonotype was detected ten times or more. This chain joins TRBV6-2 or TRBV6-3 and TRBJ1-2; weak D call: TRBD1 (6 bases). CDR3 length equals 15 residues. CDR1 is MNHEY and CDR2 is SVGEGT in the germline V gene. V was trimmed by 5 bases and J by 4 bases, leaving 17 bases between them. The CDR3 loop reads CASSEGGDPGYGYTF. CDR3 in DNA: TGTGCCAGCAGTGAAGGGGGGGATCCTGGCTATGGCTACACCTTC.

The J gene is TRBJ2-7, the V gene TRBV9; 8 bases line up with TRBD2. CDR1 and CDR2 from the germline V gene are SGDLS and YYNGEE. The CDR3 runs 15 residues. Unmatched junction bases numbered 5, after V lost 0 bases and J lost 3 bases. The CDR3 protein is CASSVGDSGIYEQYF. CDR3 nucleotides: TGTGCCAGCAGCGTAGGTGATAGCGGGATCTACGAGCAGTACTTC.

About this clonotype: This could be a read error, since a much larger clone is one nucleotide away. The chain has TRBV12-3 or TRBV12-4 and TRBJ1-6; D remains ambiguous. Trimming cost V 4 bases and J 8 bases, with 18 bases left between them. The CDR3 length is 16 residues. The CDR3 DNA is TGTGCCAGCAGTTCCCCTCGACACCTCATTGATTCACCCCTCCACTTT. Its protein is CASSSPRHLIDSPLHF.

The rearrangement links TRBV18 to TRBJ2-5, with D uncertain. The V end lost 4 bases, the J end lost 5 bases, and 17 bases lay between the germline ends. This CDR3 is 15 amino acids long. Looked up from germline, CDR1 is KGHSH and CDR2 is LQKENI. CDR3 bases: TGTGCCAGCTCACACGAAGCACCCCCCAGGGAGACCCAGTACTTC. This encodes CASSHEAPPRETQYF.

The sample holds many counts of this clonotype. The V and J genes are TRBV5-1 and TRBJ2-1; no reliable D call. The CDR3 runs 13 residues. Trimming cost V 3 bases and J 4 bases, with 8 bases left between them. Looked up from germline, CDR1 is SGHRS and CDR2 is YFSETQ. The chain's CDR3 is CASSSQSYNEQFF. CDR3 bases: TGCGCCAGCAGCTCACAGTCATACAATGAGCAGTTCTTC.

This clonotype was seen at least ten times. The V and J genes are TRBV5-1 and TRBJ2-1; TRBD2 matches 14 bases. The V and J ends lost 4 bases and 9 bases, in that order; junction bases with no gene match: 15. Germline CDR1 reads SGHRS; CDR2 reads YFSETQ. CDR3 length equals 18 residues. The DNA for the CDR3 is TGCGCCAGCAGCACCCAGACAGGGTACGGACTAGCGGGAGGTGAGCAGTTCTTC. It yields the protein CASSTQTGYGLAGGEQFF.

V and J are TRBV4-1 and TRBJ2-6; no clear D. V lost 0 bases and J lost 5, with 8 bases in between. Germline V gene data show CDR1 as MGHRA and CDR2 as YSYEKL. CDR3 length: 15 amino acids. CDR3 DNA: TGCGCCAGCAGCCAAGACAGTTCCAGGGCCAACGTCCTGACTTTC. Translation: CASSQDSSRANVLTF.

This clonotype was counted only a few times. The J gene is TRBJ2-7, the V gene TRBV20-1, with TRBD2 matching 9 bases. This CDR3 comprises 15 residues. After removal of 0 bases from V and 2 bases from J, the junction contained 5 bases not matched to a gene. In germline, CDR1 is DFQATT, CDR2 SNEGSKA (reference sequence). CDR3 coding DNA: TGCAGTGCTAGAGAAGGGCTAGCGGGACCCTACGAGCAGTACTTC. It specifies CSAREGLAGPYEQYF.

This clonotype was counted only a few times. The CDR3 protein is CSAIQRDIQYF. CDR3 nucleotide sequence: TGCAGTGCTATCCAGCGGGACATTCAGTACTTC. This sequence joins TRBV20-1 and TRBJ2-4; D perhaps matches TRBD2 (6 bases). V was clipped by 4 bases and J by 8 bases, with 9 bases between them. Per the germline V gene, CDR1 is DFQATT and CDR2 is SNEGSKA (reference sequence). The CDR3 totals 11 residues.

The V and J genes are TRBV11-2 and TRBJ1-4; D gene ambiguous. The length of the CDR3 is 16 residues. Trimming shortened V by 4 bases and J by 0 bases, and 12 bases separated the two germline ends. CDR1 is SGHAT, CDR2 FQNNGV, per germline. The CDR3 loop is CASSSLRASTNEKLFF. In DNA, the CDR3 is TGTGCCAGCAGCTCCCTGCGGGCCTCAACTAATGAAAAACTGTTTTTT.

This clonotype was seen many times. The rearrangement uses TRBV2 and TRBJ2-7; no clear D. The germline V gene has CDR1 SNHLY and CDR2 FYNNEI. The V and J ends lost 4 bases and 9 bases respectively, with 19 bases between them. The CDR3 extends over 14 amino acids. The CDR3 sequence is CASSVLLEAGRQYF. Here the CDR3 DNA reads TGTGCCAGCAGTGTATTGTTAGAAGCAGGCCGGCAGTACTTC. The full variable domain, rest sourced from reference TRBV2 and TRBJ2-7, is EPEVTQTPSHQVTQMGQEVILRCVPISNHLYFYWYRQILGQKVEFLVSFYNNEISEKSEIFDDQFSVERPDGSNFTLKIRSTKLEDSAMYFCASSVLLEAGRQYFGPGTRLTVT.

This clonotype was seen many times. This chain uses TRBV29-1 with TRBJ1-1, with D hard to call. V lost 7 bases and J 1 base, leaving 13 bases between the germline ends. Per germline, CDR1 SQVTM and CDR2 ANQGSEA. CDR3 length equals 13 residues. CDR3 residues: CSAREHPNTEAFF. The CDR3 DNA reads TGCAGCGCGCGAGAGCACCCGAACACTGAAGCTTTCTTT.

Notes on this clonotype: With a far larger clone one base away, a read error is the likely cause. V gene TRBV19 combines with J gene TRBJ2-3, with D perhaps given as TRBD1 or TRBD2 (5 bases each). The DNA matches TRBJ2-1 better at its end, which makes the J call doubtful. The CDR3 covers 16 residues. Germline V CDR1 and CDR2: LNHDA, SQIVND (reference sequence). The CDR3 reads CASSIRGGGVLGEQFF. The CDR3 coding sequence is TGTGCCAGTAGTATTCGGGGCGGCGGAGTTCTGGGTGAGCAGTTCTTC.

This clonotype has ten or more counts. The V call is TRBV29-1, the J call TRBJ2-3; 9 bases map to TRBD2. The ends lost 5 bases at V and 3 bases at J; junction bases unmatched: 9. From germline, CDR1 is SQVTM and CDR2 ANQGSEA. The length of the CDR3 is 15 residues. CDR3 loop: CSVRRTTSGTDTQYF. The CDR3 nucleotides are TGCAGCGTTCGGCGAACGACTAGCGGTACAGATACGCAGTATTTT.

This clonotype came up many times. The chain employs TRBV29-1 and TRBJ1-1; the D gene is possibly TRBD1 (5 bases). The CDR3 totals 15 residues. Trimming pared 1 base from V and 3 bases from J, leaving 15 bases between. The germline V gene encodes CDR1 SQVTM and CDR2 ANQGSEA. CDR3 sequence (DNA): TGCAGCGTTGAAGGTCCGGGGACTAAGGACACTGAAGCTTTCTTT. This encodes CSVEGPGTKDTEAFF. Based on the CDR3 plus reference TRBV29-1 and TRBJ1-1, the full variable domain is SAVISQKPSRDICQRGTSLTIQCQVDSQVTMMFWYRQQPGQSLTLIATANQGSEATYESGFVIDKFPISRPNLTFSTLTVSNMSPEDSSIYLCSVEGPGTKDTEAFFGQGTRLTVV.

This clonotype occurred a few times. A junction boundary mismatches the germline segment, possibly from a read error. This chain links TRBV5-1 with TRBJ2-7; the D is unclear. There are 13 residues in the CDR3. Germline V gene lookup returns CDR1 SGHRS and CDR2 YFSETQ. The DNA for the CDR3 is TGCGCCAGCAGCCTACATCGGTCCTCCGAGCAGTACTTC. It encodes CASSLHRSSEQYF.

The rearrangement uses TRBV20-1 and TRBJ2-2; D is possibly TRBD1 (6 bases). Germline V gives CDR1 DFQATT, CDR2 SNEGSKA (reference sequence). CDR3 length: 13 amino acids. V was clipped by 4 bases and J by 2 bases, with 8 bases between them. CDR3 sequence: CSAKQGNTGELFF. The CDR3 DNA reads as TGCAGTGCTAAACAGGGAAACACCGGGGAGCTGTTTTTT.

This clonotype was counted many times. The chain employs TRBV3-1 and TRBJ1-2; D call uncertain. Germline V gene data show CDR1 as LGHDT and CDR2 as YNNKEL (reference sequence). Trimming removed 0 bases from V and 8 bases from J, with 4 bases in between. This CDR3 is 11 amino acids long. The CDR3 coding sequence is TGTGCCAGCAGCCAAGACGGCGGCTACACCTTC. Translation: CASSQDGGYTF.

This clonotype was counted only a few times. This sequence joins TRBV27 and TRBJ1-4; possible D gene TRBD1, 5 bases. This CDR3 has 11 amino acids. V was cut by 10 bases and J by 8 bases, with 11 bases left in between. CDR1 is MNHEY, CDR2 SMNVEV, per germline (reference sequence). This chain's CDR3 is CAIPWGEKLFF. The CDR3 nucleotides are TGTGCCATCCCTTGGGGCGAAAAACTGTTTTTT.

There are a few counts of this clonotype. This sequence joins TRBV2 and TRBJ2-7; TRBD2 is a possible D gene (6 bases). CDR1 and CDR2 from the germline V gene are SNHLY and FYNNEI. The CDR3 covers 15 residues. V was clipped by 4 bases and J by 2 bases, with 15 bases between them. CDR3: CASSGQEGATYEQYF. The CDR3 region has the DNA TGTGCCAGCAGTGGGCAGGAGGGCGCGACCTACGAGCAGTACTTC.

This clonotype was detected a few times. The genes are TRBV18 and TRBJ2-3; D gene uncertain. CDR3 length equals 16 residues. Germline V gives CDR1 KGHSH, CDR2 LQKENI. V lost 6 bases and J 2 bases, leaving 18 bases between the germline ends. CDR3 coding DNA: TGTGCCAGCTCCCCGAGAGGTGTTGATTACACAGATACGCAGTATTTT. Encoded protein: CASSPRGVDYTDTQYF.

This clonotype was seen repeatedly, ten times or more. The chain carries TRBV7-2 and TRBJ1-5, with D perhaps matching TRBD1 (6 bases). Germline V CDR1 and CDR2: SGHTA, FQGNSA. V was trimmed by 4 bases and J by 6 bases, leaving 16 bases between them. The CDR3 length is 15 residues. The CDR3 nucleotides read TGTGCCAGCAGCTACCAACAGGGTAGGGGTCAGCCCCAGCATTTT. This translates into CASSYQQGRGQPQHF.